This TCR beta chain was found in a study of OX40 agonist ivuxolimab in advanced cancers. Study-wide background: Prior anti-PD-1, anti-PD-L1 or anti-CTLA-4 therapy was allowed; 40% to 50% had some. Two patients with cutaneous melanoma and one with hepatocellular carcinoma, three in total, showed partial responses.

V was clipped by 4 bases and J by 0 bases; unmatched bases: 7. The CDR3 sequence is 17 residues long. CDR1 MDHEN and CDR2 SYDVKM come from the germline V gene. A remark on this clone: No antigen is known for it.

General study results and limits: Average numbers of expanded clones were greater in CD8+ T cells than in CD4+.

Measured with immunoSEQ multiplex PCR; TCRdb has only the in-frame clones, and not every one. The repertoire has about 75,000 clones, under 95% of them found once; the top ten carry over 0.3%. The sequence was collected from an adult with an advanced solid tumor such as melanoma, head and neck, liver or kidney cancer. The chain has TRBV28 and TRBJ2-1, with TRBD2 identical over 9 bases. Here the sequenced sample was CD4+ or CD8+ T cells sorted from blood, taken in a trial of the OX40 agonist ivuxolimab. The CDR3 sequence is CASSSSFSGSSYNEQFF. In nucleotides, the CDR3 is TGTGCCAGCAGTTCTAGCTTTAGCGGGAGCTCCTACAATGAGCAGTTCTTC.